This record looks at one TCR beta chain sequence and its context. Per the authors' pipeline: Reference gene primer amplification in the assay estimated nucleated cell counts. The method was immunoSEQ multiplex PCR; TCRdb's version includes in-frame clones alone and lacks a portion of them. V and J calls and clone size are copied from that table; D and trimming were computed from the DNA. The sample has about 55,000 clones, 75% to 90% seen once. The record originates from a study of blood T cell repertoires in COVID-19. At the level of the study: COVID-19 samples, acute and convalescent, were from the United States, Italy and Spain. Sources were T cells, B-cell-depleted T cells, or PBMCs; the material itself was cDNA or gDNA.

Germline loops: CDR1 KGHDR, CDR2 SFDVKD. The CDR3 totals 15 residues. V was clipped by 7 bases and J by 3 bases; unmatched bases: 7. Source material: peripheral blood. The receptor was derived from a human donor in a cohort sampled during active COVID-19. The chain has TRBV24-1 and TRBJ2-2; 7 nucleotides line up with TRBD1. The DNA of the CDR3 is TGTGCCACCAGCCAAGGGGGCCGTGACACCGGGGAGCTGTTTTTT. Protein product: CATSQGGRDTGELFF.